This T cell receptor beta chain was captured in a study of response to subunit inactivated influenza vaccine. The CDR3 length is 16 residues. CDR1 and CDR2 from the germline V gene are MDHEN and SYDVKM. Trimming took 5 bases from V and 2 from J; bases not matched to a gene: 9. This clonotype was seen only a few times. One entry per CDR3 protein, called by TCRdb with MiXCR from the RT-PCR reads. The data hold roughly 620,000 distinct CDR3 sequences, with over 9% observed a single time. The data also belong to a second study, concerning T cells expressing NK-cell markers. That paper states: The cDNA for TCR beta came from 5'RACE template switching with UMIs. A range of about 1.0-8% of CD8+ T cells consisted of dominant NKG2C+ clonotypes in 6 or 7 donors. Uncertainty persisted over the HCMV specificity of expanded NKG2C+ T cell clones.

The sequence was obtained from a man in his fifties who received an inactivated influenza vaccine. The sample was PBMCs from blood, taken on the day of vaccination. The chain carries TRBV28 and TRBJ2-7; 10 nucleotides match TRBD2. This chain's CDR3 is CASSNVRLAGAYEQYF. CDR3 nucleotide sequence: TGTGCCAGCAGTAATGTGCGTCTAGCGGGAGCCTACGAGCAGTACTTC.